Listed below are T cell receptor beta chains from one sample, sequenced in a study of blood T cell repertoires in COVID-19. Method: immunoSEQ multiplex PCR; TCRdb's copy keeps in-frame clones and lacks some. The table shows some 390,000 clones, with approximately 86% occurring only once. The sample comprised peripheral blood. The receptor set was obtained from a human donor in a cohort sampled during active COVID-19. CDR3s include the opening cysteine and the closing phenylalanine or tryptophan. Fields, in order: V gene, CDR3 protein.

v_call: TRBV6-1; cdr3_aa: CASSDPTRSGNTIYF
v_call: TRBV15; cdr3_aa: CATSSDSTGGEQYF
v_call: TRBV30; cdr3_aa: CAWSDWDRGITSTDTQYF
v_call: TRBV29-1; cdr3_aa: CSVGGLGGELFF
v_call: TRBV10-3; cdr3_aa: CAIGARTGELFF
v_call: TRBV19; cdr3_aa: CASSITAGDRPQHF
v_call: TRBV24-1; cdr3_aa: CATSDTRTGGAETQYF
v_call: TRBV7-2; cdr3_aa: CASRTSGGNTYEQYF
v_call: TRBV30; cdr3_aa: CAWSEYQRNTIYF
v_call: TRBV6-6; cdr3_aa: CASSYSSPGYEQYF
v_call: TRBV28; cdr3_aa: CASSLYRNRRNQPQHF
v_call: TRBV3-1/TRBV3-2; cdr3_aa: CASRSAGEYNEQFF
v_call: TRBV7-3; cdr3_aa: CASSLGSGGEQYF
v_call: TRBV12-1; cdr3_aa: CASSFVGRAGGSTVEAFF
v_call: TRBV4-2; cdr3_aa: CASSQGGASSEGVGRSQYF
v_call: TRBV25-1; cdr3_aa: CASSGNTEAFF
v_call: TRBV5-4; cdr3_aa: CASSWGGRVSPGGTQYF
v_call: TRBV7-9; cdr3_aa: CASSPYRGNTEAFF
v_call: TRBV28; cdr3_aa: CASRGNRRTNNEQFF
v_call: TRBV6-5; cdr3_aa: CASTQGREQPQHF
v_call: TRBV27; cdr3_aa: CASRANLADTGELFF
v_call: TRBV5-4; cdr3_aa: CASSLSGSPYNEQFF
v_call: TRBV6-5; cdr3_aa: CASTATGGWTEAFF
v_call: TRBV27; cdr3_aa: CASSRRLAGVYNEQFF
v_call: TRBV7-9; cdr3_aa: CASSFNQDGGQFF
v_call: TRBV28; cdr3_aa: CASSPWTGTDTQYF
v_call: TRBV19; cdr3_aa: CASSYQGTSYEQYF
v_call: TRBV7-7; cdr3_aa: CASSPDSTGELFF
v_call: TRBV5-1; cdr3_aa: CASSAQGGGSYEQYF
v_call: TRBV7-2; cdr3_aa: CASSSLAGVVNEQFF
v_call: TRBV19; cdr3_aa: CASSSGSWTEQFF
v_call: TRBV19; cdr3_aa: CASSSIQGSTYEQYF
v_call: TRBV18; cdr3_aa: CASSTPDSYEQYF
v_call: TRBV7-6; cdr3_aa: CASSMVPGGSYNEQFF
v_call: TRBV29-1; cdr3_aa: CSVRDRANYGYTF
v_call: TRBV5-4; cdr3_aa: CASSPAGGLNTEAFF
v_call: TRBV7-2; cdr3_aa: CASSLAVTGGADTQYF
v_call: TRBV19; cdr3_aa: CASSILTPGTDTGELFF
v_call: TRBV7-9; cdr3_aa: CASSTTSGGPDTQYF
v_call: TRBV7-2; cdr3_aa: CASSLGGRRESVDEQYF
v_call: TRBV4-2; cdr3_aa: CASSQGWGEGFTEAFF
v_call: TRBV19; cdr3_aa: CASTSPRGLNTEAFF
v_call: TRBV28; cdr3_aa: CASRARVGQGREQYF
v_call: TRBV6-4; cdr3_aa: CASSESTSMDTQYF
v_call: TRBV7-8; cdr3_aa: CASSRSLEAFNEKLFF
v_call: TRBV9; cdr3_aa: CASSPRTGPGTGELFF
v_call: TRBV6-6; cdr3_aa: CASSRGPGGNEKLFF